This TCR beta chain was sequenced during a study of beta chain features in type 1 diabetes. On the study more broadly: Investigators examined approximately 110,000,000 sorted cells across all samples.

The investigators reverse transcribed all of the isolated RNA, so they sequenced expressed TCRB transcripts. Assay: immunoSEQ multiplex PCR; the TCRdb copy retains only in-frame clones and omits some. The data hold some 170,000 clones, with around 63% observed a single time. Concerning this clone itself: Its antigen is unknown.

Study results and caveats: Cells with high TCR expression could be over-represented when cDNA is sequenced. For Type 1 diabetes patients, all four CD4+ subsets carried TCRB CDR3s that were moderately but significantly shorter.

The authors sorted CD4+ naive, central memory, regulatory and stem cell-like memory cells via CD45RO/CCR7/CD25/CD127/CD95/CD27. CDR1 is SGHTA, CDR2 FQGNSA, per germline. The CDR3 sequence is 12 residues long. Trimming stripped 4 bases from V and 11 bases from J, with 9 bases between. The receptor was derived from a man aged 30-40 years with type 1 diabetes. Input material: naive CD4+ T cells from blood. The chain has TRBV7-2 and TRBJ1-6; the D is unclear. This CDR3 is CASSSPSPPLHF. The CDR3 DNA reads TGTGCCAGCAGCTCCCCGAGCCCACCCCTCCACTTT.